This T cell receptor beta chain emerged from a study of T-cell memory formation after mild COVID-19. Germline V gives CDR1 SEHNR, CDR2 FQNEAQ (reference sequence). The V and J ends lost 7 bases and 3 bases, in that order; junction bases with no gene match: 8. The CDR3 runs 15 residues. Each CDR3 protein gets one entry after TCRdb re-called the 5' RACE reads with MiXCR. The sample lists around 99,000 distinct CDR3 sequences; approximately 15% were seen once. This clonotype was found a few times. V is TRBV7-9 and J is TRBJ2-7; 11 positions match TRBD1. Sequenced input: PBMCs or a T cell subset sorted from them (not recorded which). The clonotype comes from a man between 18 and 29 years old who had mild COVID-19 (a few samples of this study predate the infection). Cell type and time point are not known. The CDR3 nucleotides read TGTGCCAGCACCTCCCGGGACAGGGGGATCTACGAGCAGTACTTC. This sequence encodes CASTSRDRGIYEQYF. The full variable domain, its missing parts supplied by reference TRBV7-9 and TRBJ2-7, is DTGVSQNPRHKITKRGQNVTFRCDPISEHNRLYWYRQTLGQGPEFLTYFQNEAQLEKSRLLSDRFSAERPKGSFSTLEIQRTEQGDSAMYLCASTSRDRGIYEQYFGPGTRLTVT.